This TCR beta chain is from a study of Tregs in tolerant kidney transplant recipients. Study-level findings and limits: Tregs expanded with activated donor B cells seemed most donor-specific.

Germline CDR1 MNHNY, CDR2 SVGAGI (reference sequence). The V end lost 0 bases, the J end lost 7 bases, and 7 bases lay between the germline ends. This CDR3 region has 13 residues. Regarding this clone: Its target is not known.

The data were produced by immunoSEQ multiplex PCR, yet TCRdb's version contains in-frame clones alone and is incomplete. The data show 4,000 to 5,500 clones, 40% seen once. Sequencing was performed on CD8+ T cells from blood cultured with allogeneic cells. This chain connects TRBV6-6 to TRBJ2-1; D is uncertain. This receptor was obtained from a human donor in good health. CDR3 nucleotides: TGTGCCAGCAGTTACTCGATAGTTAATGAGCAGTTCTTC. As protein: CASSYSIVNEQFF.